The T cell receptor beta chain under discussion was sequenced for a study of blood T cell repertoires in COVID-19. All enrollees were about 18 to 89 years old and from fewer than 30 US areas. Method: immunoSEQ multiplex PCR; TCRdb's copy keeps in-frame clones and lacks some. This sample has hundreds of thousands of clones, with around 89% found just once. Germline V gene sequence: CDR1 SEHNR, CDR2 FQNEAQ (reference sequence). V dropped 1 base and J dropped 4; count of bases not matched to a gene: 6. This CDR3 region has 16 residues. The specimen was PBMCs or T cells enriched from blood (not recorded which). The J gene is TRBJ2-3, the V gene TRBV7-9, with 9 positions matching TRBD2. The TCR sequence derives from a young man who had been exposed to COVID-19. The CDR3 loop is CASSLGLAGTADTQYF. CDR3 in DNA: TGTGCCAGCAGCTTAGGGCTAGCGGGGACCGCAGATACGCAGTATTTT.